A single sample gave rise to the 16 T cell receptor beta chains below, sequenced in a study of blood T cell repertoires in COVID-19. TCRdb's table, derived via immunoSEQ multiplex PCR, lists solely in-frame clones and lacks some. Among 100,000 or so clones, approximately 86% were seen once, and the ten largest hold approximately 2.5%. The material sequenced was PBMCs or T cells enriched from blood (not recorded which). Receptors were obtained from a woman in her forties or fifties who had recovered from COVID-19.

The sample holds one count of this clone. The chain has TRBV3-1 (or the pseudogene TRBV3-2) and TRBJ1-2; D is unresolved. The germline gives CDR1 LGHDT, CDR2 YNNKEL (reference sequence). V lost 3 bases, J lost 4 bases, and 15 bases lay in between. The CDR3 runs 15 residues. The CDR3 loop reads CASSHLGGTTYGYTF. CDR3 nucleotides: TGTGCCAGCAGCCACCTGGGAGGAACCACCTATGGCTACACCTTC.

The rearrangement links TRBV18 to TRBJ1-6, with D tentatively TRBD1 (6 bases). CDR3 length: 15 amino acids. The V gene's germline CDR1 is KGHSH and CDR2 LQKENI. V lost 5 bases and J 9 bases, leaving 17 bases between the germline ends. Written as DNA, the CDR3 is TGTGCCAGCTCAGAGACACAGGGTCAAGGTTCACCCCTCCACTTT. Residues: CASSETQGQGSPLHF.

The J gene is TRBJ2-3, the V gene TRBV5-4; 7 bases match TRBD2. Germline assignment: CDR1 SGHNT and CDR2 YYREEE (reference sequence). This CDR3 is 15 amino acids long. Trimming removed 4 bases from V and 1 base from J; junction bases left unmatched: 6. The CDR3 nucleotides are TGTGCCAGCAGCGGCGGACTAGGGGGCACAGATACGCAGTATTTT. Protein sequence: CASSGGLGGTDTQYF.

The V call is TRBV18, the J call TRBJ2-3; D not certain. Per the germline V gene, CDR1 is KGHSH and CDR2 is LQKENI. Trimming took off 4 bases at V and 0 bases at J, with 11 bases between the two ends. The CDR3 is 15 residues long. The CDR3 nucleotides are TGTGCCAGCTCACTAACCTATTCTAGCACAGATACGCAGTATTTT. Encoded protein: CASSLTYSSTDTQYF.

This clone came up once. The chain carries TRBV7-3 and TRBJ2-7, with D possibly matching TRBD2 (5 bases). The CDR3 consists of 13 residues. Trimming took 4 bases from V and 7 from J, leaving 14 bases between them. Germline CDR1 SGHTA, CDR2 FQGTGA. This chain's CDR3 is CASSSGLPGEQYF. The DNA for the CDR3 is TGTGCCAGCAGCTCCGGACTTCCGGGTGAGCAGTACTTC. Variable domain in full (rest from reference TRBV7-3 and TRBJ2-7): GAGVSQTPSNKVTEKGKYVELRCDPISGHTALYWYRQSLGQGPEFLIYFQGTGAADDSGLPNDRFFAVRPEGSVSTLKIQRTERGDSAVYLCASSSGLPGEQYFGPGTRLTVT.

The chain uses TRBV24-1 and TRBJ1-5, with TRBD1 matching over 7 bases. Germline loops: CDR1 KGHDR, CDR2 SFDVKD. After removal of 5 bases from V and 1 base from J, the junction contained 4 bases not matched to a gene. There are 15 residues in the CDR3. CDR3 residues: CATSGSGGSNQPQHF. The CDR3 nucleotides read TGTGCCACCAGTGGGTCAGGGGGGAGCAATCAGCCCCAGCATTTT.

J is TRBJ2-2 and V is TRBV19; D gene uncertain. The CDR3 covers 12 residues. Germline V gene lookup returns CDR1 LNHDA and CDR2 SQIVND (reference sequence). With 5 bases removed from V and 6 bases from J, the gap between germline ends came to 7 bases. The CDR3 loop reads CASSPEPGELFF. CDR3 nucleotide sequence: TGTGCCAGTAGTCCTGAGCCCGGGGAGCTGTTTTTT.

This clone came up once. This chain links TRBV27 with TRBJ2-1, with a tentative D call TRBD2 (6 bases). Trimming stripped 3 bases from V and 6 bases from J, with 15 bases between. Germline-derived CDR1 and CDR2 are MNHEY and SMNVEV (reference sequence). The CDR3 sequence is 15 residues long. The CDR3 coding sequence is TGTGCCAGCAGTTTGAGGACTACCCGTTTCAATGAGCAGTTCTTC. Translation gives CASSLRTTRFNEQFF.

This chain connects TRBV5-1 to TRBJ2-1; D is perhaps TRBD1 (5 bases). The CDR3 has 15 amino acids. Between the trimmed V and J ends, which lost 0 bases and 4 bases, there was a span of 11 bases. Germline loops: CDR1 SGHRS, CDR2 YFSETQ. CDR3 in amino acids: CASSLVAGKYNEQFF. CDR3 nucleotides: TGCGCCAGCAGCTTGGTCGCAGGGAAATACAATGAGCAGTTCTTC.

This chain connects TRBV27 to TRBJ1-2; the D is unclear. The CDR3 covers 13 residues. Germline values: CDR1 MNHEY, CDR2 SMNVEV (reference sequence). Trimming stripped 0 bases from V and 7 bases from J, with 9 bases between. The CDR3 DNA sequence: TGTGCCAGCAGTTTATCGCCGAGTGTTGGCTACACCTTC. This codes for CASSLSPSVGYTF.

V and J are TRBV24-1 and TRBJ2-7, with 15 bases that match TRBD2. CDR1 is KGHDR, CDR2 SFDVKD, per germline. J gave up 4 bases and V 3 bases, and 3 bases lay outside the gene matches. The CDR3 loop spans 16 amino acids. The CDR3 loop reads CATSDPGTSGRYEQYF. CDR3 nucleotide sequence: TGTGCCACCAGTGATCCCGGGACTAGCGGGAGGTACGAGCAGTACTTC.

This clone appeared a single time. This sequence joins TRBV5-6 and TRBJ2-7; 7 bases are shared with TRBD2. This CDR3 is built from 16 residues. The trim removed 7 bases at V and 6 bases at J, leaving 19 bases unmatched. Germline CDR1 is SGHDT and CDR2 is YYEEEE. The CDR3 region is CASVEFGGGIGREQYF. CDR3 nucleotide sequence: TGTGCCAGCGTCGAGTTCGGGGGAGGGATCGGTCGCGAGCAGTACTTC.

This chain connects TRBV5-8 to TRBJ1-5, with D possibly matching TRBD1 (6 bases). Germline CDR1 SGHTS, CDR2 YDEGEE. The CDR3 extends over 15 amino acids. The V and J ends lost 4 bases and 2 bases respectively, with 13 bases between them. CDR3 residues: CASSNPSGGNQPQHF. The DNA for the CDR3 is TGTGCCAGCAGCAACCCCTCAGGGGGCAATCAGCCCCAGCATTTT.

The CDR3 region is CASVSGEQFF. The CDR3 DNA follows: TGTGCCAGCGTTAGCGGGGAGCAGTTCTTC. The rearrangement joins TRBV2 to TRBJ2-1; TRBD2 matches at 7 bases. The junction had 2 bases not matched to a gene; V was cut back by 8 bases and J by 10 bases. The germline V gene encodes CDR1 SNHLY and CDR2 FYNNEI. There are 10 residues in the CDR3.

This chain uses TRBV5-1 with TRBJ1-1, with 8 bases lining up with TRBD1. V was clipped by 3 bases and J by 2 bases; unmatched bases: 3. Germline V gene sequence: CDR1 SGHRS, CDR2 YFSETQ. The CDR3 is 14 residues long. Written as DNA, the CDR3 is TGCGCCAGCAGCTCGGGACAGGTTAACACTGAAGCTTTCTTT. The encoded protein is CASSSGQVNTEAFF.

This sequence joins TRBV4-1 and TRBJ1-4, with D unresolved. CDR3 length equals 13 residues. V gave up 3 bases and J gave up 5 bases, with 7 bases separating them. Germline CDR1 MGHRA, CDR2 YSYEKL. The CDR3 nucleotides read TGCGCCAGCAGCCAGTGGAGAAATGAAAAACTGTTTTTT. It translates to CASSQWRNEKLFF.